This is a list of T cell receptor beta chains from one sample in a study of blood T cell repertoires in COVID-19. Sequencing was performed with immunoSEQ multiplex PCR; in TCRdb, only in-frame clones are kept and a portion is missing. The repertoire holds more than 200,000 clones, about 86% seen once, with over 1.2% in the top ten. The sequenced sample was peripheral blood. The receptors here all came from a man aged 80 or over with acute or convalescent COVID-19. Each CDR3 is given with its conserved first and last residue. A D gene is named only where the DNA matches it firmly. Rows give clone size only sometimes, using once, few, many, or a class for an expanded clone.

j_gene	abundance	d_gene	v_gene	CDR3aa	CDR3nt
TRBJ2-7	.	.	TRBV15	CATSRDQGGPYEQYF	TGTGCCACCAGCAGAGATCAGGGCGGTCCCTACGAGCAGTACTTC
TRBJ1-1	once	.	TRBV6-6	CATDNRVSEAFF	TGTGCCACCGATAACAGGGTTTCTGAAGCTTTCTTT
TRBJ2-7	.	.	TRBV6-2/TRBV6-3	CASSQTLLYYYEQYF	TGTGCCAGCAGTCAAACTCTGCTATACTACTACGAGCAGTACTTC
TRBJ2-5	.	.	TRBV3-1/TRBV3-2	CASISSSARVGETQYF	TGTGCCAGCATCTCAAGTAGCGCCCGGGTGGGGGAGACCCAGTACTTC
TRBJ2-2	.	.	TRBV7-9	CASSPEGGVAGELFF	TGTGCCAGCAGCCCAGAGGGTGGGGTCGCCGGGGAGCTGTTTTTT
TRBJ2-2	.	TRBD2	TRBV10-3	CAIRESVGRVGELFF	TGTGCCATCAGGGAGAGCGTGGGGAGGGTCGGGGAGCTGTTTTTT
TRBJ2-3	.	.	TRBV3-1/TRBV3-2	CASSPTGGFSTDTQYF	TGTGCCAGCAGCCCCACCGGGGGTTTTAGCACAGATACGCAGTATTTT
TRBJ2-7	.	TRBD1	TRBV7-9	CASSNRDSFYEQYF	TGTGCCAGCAGCAACCGGGACAGCTTCTACGAGCAGTACTTC
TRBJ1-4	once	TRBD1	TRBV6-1	CASSGPDRATNEKLFF	TGTGCCAGCAGTGGCCCCGACAGGGCAACTAATGAAAAACTGTTTTTT
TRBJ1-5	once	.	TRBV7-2	CASTAGILNQPQHF	TGTGCCAGCACCGCAGGGATCCTCAATCAGCCCCAGCATTTT
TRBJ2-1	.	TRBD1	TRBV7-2	CASNRDSLTKEQFF	TGTGCCAGCAACCGGGACAGCCTTACAAAAGAGCAGTTCTTC
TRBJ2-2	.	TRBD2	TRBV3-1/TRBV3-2	CASSQVGLARGGELFF	TGTGCCAGCAGCCAAGTCGGACTAGCGCGGGGCGGGGAGCTGTTTTTT
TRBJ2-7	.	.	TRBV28	CASSLTPTYEQYF	TGTGCCAGCAGTTTAACTCCGACCTACGAGCAGTACTTC
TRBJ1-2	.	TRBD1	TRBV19	CASSTQGGRNYGYTF	TGTGCCAGTAGTACACAGGGGGGTCGTAACTATGGCTACACCTTC
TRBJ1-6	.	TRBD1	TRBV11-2	CASSYRQGGNSPLHF	TGTGCCAGCAGCTATCGACAGGGTGGTAATTCACCCCTCCACTTT
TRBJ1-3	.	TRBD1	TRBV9	CASSVDPGTGSGNTIYF	TGTGCCAGCAGCGTAGACCCTGGGACAGGGTCTGGAAACACCATATATTTT
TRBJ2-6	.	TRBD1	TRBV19	CASSIGQGTGANVLTF	TGTGCCAGTAGTATCGGACAGGGCACTGGGGCCAACGTCCTGACTTTC
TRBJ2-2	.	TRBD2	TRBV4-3	CASSPGLAGVTGELFF	TGCGCCAGCAGCCCAGGACTAGCGGGAGTCACCGGGGAGCTGTTTTTT
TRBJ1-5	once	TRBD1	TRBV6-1	CASSEQGGQPQHF	TGTGCCAGCAGTGAACAGGGGGGACAGCCCCAGCATTTT
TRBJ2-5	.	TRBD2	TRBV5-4	CASSPRGAGEETQYF	TGTGCCAGCAGCCCCCGGGGAGCGGGGGAAGAGACCCAGTACTTC
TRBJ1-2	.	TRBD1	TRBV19	CASSRTGQYGYTF	TGTGCCAGTAGTCGGACAGGCCAGTATGGCTACACCTTC
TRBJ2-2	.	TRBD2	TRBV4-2	CASSQEARLAGLNTGELFF	TGTGCCAGCAGCCAAGAAGCGAGACTAGCGGGATTGAACACCGGGGAGCTGTTTTTT
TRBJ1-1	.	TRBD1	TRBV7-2	CASSHRRDSQAGGEAFF	TGTGCCAGCAGCCATCGCCGGGACAGCCAGGCGGGGGGAGAAGCTTTCTTT
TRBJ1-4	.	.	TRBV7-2	CASSLDRATNEKLFF	TGTGCCAGCAGCTTAGACAGAGCAACTAATGAAAAACTGTTTTTT
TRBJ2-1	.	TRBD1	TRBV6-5	CASSDTGGTYNEQFF	TGTGCCAGCAGCGACACAGGGGGGACCTACAATGAGCAGTTCTTC
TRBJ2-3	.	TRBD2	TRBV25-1	CASSESSGIRDTQYF	TGTGCCAGCAGTGAGTCTAGCGGGATTAGAGATACGCAGTATTTT
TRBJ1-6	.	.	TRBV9	CASSVAGSQNSPLHF	TGTGCCAGCAGCGTAGCAGGCTCTCAGAATTCACCCCTCCACTTT
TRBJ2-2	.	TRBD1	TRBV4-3	CASSPGQGQITGELFF	TGCGCCAGCAGCCCGGGACAGGGGCAGATCACCGGGGAGCTGTTTTTT
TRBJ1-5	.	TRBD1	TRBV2	CASSSYRDRVNQPQHF	TGTGCCAGCAGTAGTTACCGCGACAGGGTGAATCAGCCCCAGCATTTT
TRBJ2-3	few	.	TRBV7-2	CASSLVLGNTDTQYF	TGTGCCAGCAGCTTAGTTTTGGGCAACACAGATACGCAGTATTTT
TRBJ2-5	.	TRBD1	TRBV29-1	CSGRQGQETQYF	TGCAGCGGCCGACAGGGGCAAGAGACCCAGTACTTC
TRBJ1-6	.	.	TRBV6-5	CASSFRGKNSPLHF	TGTGCCAGCAGTTTTCGAGGGAAAAATTCACCCCTCCACTTT
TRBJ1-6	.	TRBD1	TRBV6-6	CASSVPGQGVTPLHF	TGTGCCAGCAGTGTCCCGGGACAGGGGGTCACACCCCTCCACTTT
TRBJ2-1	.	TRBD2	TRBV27	CASSSMVLVVAGGPSYNEQFF	TGTGCCAGCAGTTCTATGGTTCTCGTGGTAGCGGGAGGGCCATCCTACAATGAGCAGTTCTTC
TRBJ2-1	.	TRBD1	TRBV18	CASSLPGQGIEQFF	TGTGCCAGCTCACTACCGGGACAGGGGATTGAGCAGTTCTTC
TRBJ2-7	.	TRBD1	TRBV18	CASSPRTGGAGAYEQYF	TGTGCCAGCTCACCAAGGACAGGGGGCGCGGGGGCCTACGAGCAGTACTTC
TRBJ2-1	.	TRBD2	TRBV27	CASSWTSGGQNEQFF	TGTGCCAGCAGCTGGACTAGCGGGGGGCAAAATGAGCAGTTCTTC
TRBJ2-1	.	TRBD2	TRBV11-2	CASSLYGRWNEQFF	TGTGCCAGCAGCTTATACGGGAGGTGGAATGAGCAGTTCTTC
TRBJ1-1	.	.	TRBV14	CASSQQGRSTEAFF	TGTGCCAGCAGCCAACAGGGTCGGAGCACTGAAGCTTTCTTT
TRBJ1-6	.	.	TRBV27	CASSLDAWRAPLHF	TGTGCCAGCAGTTTAGACGCATGGAGGGCACCCCTCCACTTT
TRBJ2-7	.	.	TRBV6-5	CASSREYEQYF	TGTGCCAGCAGTCGAGAGTACGAGCAGTACTTC
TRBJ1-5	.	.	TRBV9	CASSPGSNQPQHF	TGTGCCAGCAGCCCGGGTAGCAATCAGCCCCAGCATTTT
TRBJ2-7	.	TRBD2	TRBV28	CASTLRVGGGRYEQYF	TGTGCCAGCACCCTAAGGGTTGGGGGAGGGCGTTACGAGCAGTACTTC
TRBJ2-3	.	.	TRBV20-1	CSARERLEVYF	TGCAGTGCTAGAGAAAGGTTAGAGGTGTATTTT
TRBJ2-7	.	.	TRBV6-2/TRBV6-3	CASSYIGQGWSYEQYF	TGTGCCAGCAGTTACATCGGGCAGGGATGGTCCTACGAGCAGTACTTC
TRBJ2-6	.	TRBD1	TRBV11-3	CASSSGQGSNVLTF	TGTGCCAGCAGCTCAGGACAGGGATCCAACGTCCTGACTTTC
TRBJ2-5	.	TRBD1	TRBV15	CATSRGGQGSETQYF	TGTGCCACCAGCAGAGGCGGACAGGGTTCTGAGACCCAGTACTTC
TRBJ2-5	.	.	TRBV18	CASYRDLQETQYF	TGTGCCAGCTATCGGGACTTACAAGAGACCCAGTACTTC
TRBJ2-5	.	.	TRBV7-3	CASSLGGLQQETQYF	TGTGCCAGCAGCTTAGGAGGGCTACAACAAGAGACCCAGTACTTC
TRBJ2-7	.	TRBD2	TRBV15	CATSRTSGRGYEQYF	TGTGCCACCAGCAGAACTAGCGGGAGAGGCTACGAGCAGTACTTC
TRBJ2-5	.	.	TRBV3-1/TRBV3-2	CASSLGETQYF	TGTGCCAGCAGCCTCGGAGAGACCCAGTACTTC
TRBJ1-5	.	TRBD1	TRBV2	CASSEGRGDSNQPQHF	TGTGCCAGCAGTGAGGGCAGGGGGGATAGCAATCAGCCCCAGCATTTT
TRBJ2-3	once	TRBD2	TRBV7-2	CASSLAGPGGADTQYF	TGTGCCAGCAGCTTAGCAGGGCCGGGAGGGGCAGATACGCAGTATTTT
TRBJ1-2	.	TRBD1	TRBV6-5	CASSYQGRGNGYTF	TGTGCCAGCAGTTACCAAGGCAGGGGGAACGGCTACACCTTC
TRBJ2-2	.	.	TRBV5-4	CASSPEQIFDTGELFF	TGTGCCAGCAGCCCTGAACAGATTTTCGACACCGGGGAGCTGTTTTTT
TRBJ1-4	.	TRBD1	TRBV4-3	CASSQGTGGNLGEKLFF	TGCGCCAGCAGCCAAGGCACAGGGGGCAATTTAGGTGAAAAACTGTTTTTT
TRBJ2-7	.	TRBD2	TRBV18	CASSPGTSGPYEQYF	TGTGCCAGCTCACCCGGGACTAGCGGTCCCTACGAGCAGTACTTC
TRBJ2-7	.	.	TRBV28	CASRSGARYEQYF	TGTGCCAGCCGCTCAGGGGCTCGGTACGAGCAGTACTTC
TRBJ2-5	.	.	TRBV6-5	CASSTRVGETQYF	TGTGCCAGCAGTACCAGGGTGGGGGAGACCCAGTACTTC
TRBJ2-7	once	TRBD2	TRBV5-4	CASSTQAGSSYEQYF	TGTGCCAGCAGCACCCAAGCGGGAAGCTCCTACGAGCAGTACTTC